This TCR beta chain was retrieved from a study of cytomegalovirus exposure and HLA in healthy donors. Study-wide findings and caveats: It was confirmed in vitro that a few of the CMV-associated chains were specific for CMV antigens. Using the classifier, cytomegalovirus status was reportedly diagnosed with high specificity and sensitivity. Cytomegalovirus-associated TCR beta chains were listed, numbering 164.

Data came from immunoSEQ multiplex PCR; TCRdb stores just in-frame clones and leaves some out. The sample records roughly 300,000 clones, 70% to 90% being singletons. Germline V gene data show CDR1 as MDHEN and CDR2 as SYDVKM. The V and J ends lost 9 bases and 8 bases, in that order; junction bases with no gene match: 9. The CDR3 is 14 residues long. This clone was picked up one time. Antigen specificity is unknown. The V call is TRBV28, the J call TRBJ1-4; 10 bases align to TRBD1. Material for sequencing was PBMCs. The TCR sequence derives from a woman aged 18-35 years in good health and CMV-seronegative. The CDR3, as DNA: TGTGCCAGTTGGGAGGGGACAGGGGACGAAAAACTGTTTTTT. It yields the protein CASWEGTGDEKLFF.